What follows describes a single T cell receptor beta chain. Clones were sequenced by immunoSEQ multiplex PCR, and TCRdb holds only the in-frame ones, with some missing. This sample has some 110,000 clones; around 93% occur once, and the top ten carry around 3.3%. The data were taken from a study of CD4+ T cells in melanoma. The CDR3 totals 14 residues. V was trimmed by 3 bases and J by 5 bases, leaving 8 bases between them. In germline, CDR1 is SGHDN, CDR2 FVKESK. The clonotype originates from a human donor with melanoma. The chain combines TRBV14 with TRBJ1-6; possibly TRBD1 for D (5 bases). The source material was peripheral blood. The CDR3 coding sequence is TGTGCCAGCAGCCATGGGACGAATAATTCACCCCTCCACTTT. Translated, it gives CASSHGTNNSPLHF.